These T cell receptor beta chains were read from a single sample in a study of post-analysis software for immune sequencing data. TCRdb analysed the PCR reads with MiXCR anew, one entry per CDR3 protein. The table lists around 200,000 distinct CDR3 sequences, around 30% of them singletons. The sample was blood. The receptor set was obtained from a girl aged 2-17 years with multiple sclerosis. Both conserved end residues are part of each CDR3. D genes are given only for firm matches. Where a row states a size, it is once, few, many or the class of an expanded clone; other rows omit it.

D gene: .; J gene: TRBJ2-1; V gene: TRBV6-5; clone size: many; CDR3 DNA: TGTGCCAGCAGTAGAGGACGGAGCTCCTACAATGAGCAGTTCTTC; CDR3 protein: CASSRGRSSYNEQFF
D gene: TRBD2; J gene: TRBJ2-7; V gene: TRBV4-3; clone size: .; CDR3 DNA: TGCGCCAGCAGTTGGACTAGCGGGAGAGGTGACGAGCAGTACTTC; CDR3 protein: CASSWTSGRGDEQYF
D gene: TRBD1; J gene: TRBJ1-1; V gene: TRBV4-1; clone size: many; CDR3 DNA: TGCGCCAGCAGCCCACGGACAGGGGCAAACACTGAAGCTTTCTTT; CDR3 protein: CASSPRTGANTEAFF
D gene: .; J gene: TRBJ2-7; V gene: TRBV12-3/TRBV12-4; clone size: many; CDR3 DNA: TGTGCCAGCACCCCGCGGGACAAGTCCTACGAGCAGTACTTC; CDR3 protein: CASTPRDKSYEQYF
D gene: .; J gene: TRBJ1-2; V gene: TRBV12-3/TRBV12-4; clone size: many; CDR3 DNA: TGTGCCAGCAAAAGTGGGTTTGGCTACACCTTC; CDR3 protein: CASKSGFGYTF
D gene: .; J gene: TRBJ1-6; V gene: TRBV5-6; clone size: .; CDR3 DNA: TGTGCCAGCAGCTTGCGGGCGGGAAGGAATTCACCCCTCCACTTT; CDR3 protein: CASSLRAGRNSPLHF
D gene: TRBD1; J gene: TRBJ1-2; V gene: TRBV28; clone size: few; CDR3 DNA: TGTGCCAGCAGATCGACAGGGAGCGGCTATGGCTACACCTTC; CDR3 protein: CASRSTGSGYGYTF
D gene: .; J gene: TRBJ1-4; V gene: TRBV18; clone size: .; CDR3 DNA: TGTGCCAGCTCACCAGTTAACAGTGCAACTAATGAAAAACTGTTTTTT; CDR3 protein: CASSPVNSATNEKLFF
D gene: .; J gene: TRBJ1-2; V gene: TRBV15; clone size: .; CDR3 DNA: TGTGCCACCAGCCGTCGTGGGGGCGACTATGGCTACACCTTC; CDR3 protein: CATSRRGGDYGYTF
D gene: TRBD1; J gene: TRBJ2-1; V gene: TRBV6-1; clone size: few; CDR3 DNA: TGTGCCAGCAGGGGACAGGGAGAGGGGCATGAGCAGTTCTTC; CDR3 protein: CASRGQGEGHEQFF
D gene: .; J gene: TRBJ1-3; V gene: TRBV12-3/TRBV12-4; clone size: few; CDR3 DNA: TGTGCCAGCAGTTTTGGGACAACTGGAAACACCATATATTTT; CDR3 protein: CASSFGTTGNTIYF
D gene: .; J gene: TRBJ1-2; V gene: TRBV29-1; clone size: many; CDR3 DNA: TGCAGCGCACACGGGGGTGAGGGTGGCTACACCTTC; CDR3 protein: CSAHGGEGGYTF
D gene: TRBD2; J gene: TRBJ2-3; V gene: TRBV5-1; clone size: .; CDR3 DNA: TGCGCCAGCAGCTCCTCTAGCGGGAGGCGCACAGATACGCAGTATTTT; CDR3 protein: CASSSSSGRRTDTQYF
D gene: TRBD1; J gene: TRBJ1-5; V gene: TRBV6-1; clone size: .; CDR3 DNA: TGTGCCAGCAGTGAACTGGCAGGGGGAAATCAGCCCCAGCATTTT; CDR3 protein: CASSELAGGNQPQHF
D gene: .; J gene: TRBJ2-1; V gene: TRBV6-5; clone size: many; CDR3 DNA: TGTGCCAGCAGTTACTCGATTGCCCTAGTGCAGTTCTTC; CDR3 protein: CASSYSIALVQFF
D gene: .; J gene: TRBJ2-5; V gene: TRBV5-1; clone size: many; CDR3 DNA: TGCGCCAGCAGCTTGGACCGTGGAGAGACCCAGTACTTC; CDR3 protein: CASSLDRGETQYF
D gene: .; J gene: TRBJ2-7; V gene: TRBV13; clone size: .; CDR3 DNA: TGTGCCAGCAGCCCGTTCCGAGGGTTCGAGCAGTACTTC; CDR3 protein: CASSPFRGFEQYF
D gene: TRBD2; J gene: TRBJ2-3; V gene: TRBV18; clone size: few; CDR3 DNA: TGTGCCAGCTCACCAGGGAGGGAACCAGATACGCAGTATTTT; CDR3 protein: CASSPGREPDTQYF
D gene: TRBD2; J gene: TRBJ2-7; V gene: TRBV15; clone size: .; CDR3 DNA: TGTGCCACCAGCAGAGACGGCGGGGGGGTTTACGAGCAGTACTTC; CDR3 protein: CATSRDGGGVYEQYF
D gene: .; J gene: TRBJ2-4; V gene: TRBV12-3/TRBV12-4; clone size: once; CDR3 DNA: TGTGCCAGCAGTTTGCAGGGGCCCCTAGCCAAAAACATTCAGTACTTC; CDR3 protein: CASSLQGPLAKNIQYF
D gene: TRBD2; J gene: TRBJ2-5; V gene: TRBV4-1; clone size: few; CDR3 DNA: TGCGCCAGCAGCCAAGATGCCTGGGGGGGACTAGCGGCCAAAGAGACCCAGTACTTC; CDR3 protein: CASSQDAWGGLAAKETQYF